One T cell receptor beta chain is described in this entry. Its specificity is not known. V shed 6 bases, J shed 9 bases, and the junction held 7 bases outside the gene matches. CDR1 MDHEN and CDR2 SYDVKM come from the germline V gene. CDR3 size: 13 residues. These data are taken from a study of cytotoxic CD8 clonotypes in ibrutinib-treated CLL. On the study more broadly: The patients, some eleven relapsed/refractory and roughly 15 treatment-naive, included around 17 who were IGHV unmutated. Once treatment had gone on for a median of around 13 months, range 6 to 36, response samples were drawn.

Targeted sequencing depth ranged from 1 in 200,000 to 1 in 1 million T cells. Libraries were prepared by immunoSEQ multiplex PCR; TCRdb keeps only in-frame clonotypes and omits some of them. The sample consists of 130,000 or so clones, 77% of them appearing once. Study-wide results and limits: Treatment left the uncommon public clonotypes either contracted or stable in frequency.

The chain carries TRBV28 and TRBJ1-5; 8 positions match TRBD1. The sequencing used PBMCs, collected after 12 months of ibrutinib treatment. The TCR was taken from a human donor with chronic lymphocytic leukemia. CDR3 region: CASRQGQGGPQHF. CDR3 DNA sequence: TGTGCCAGCAGACAAGGACAGGGCGGGCCCCAGCATTTT.